The rows below give T cell receptor beta chains drawn from one sample of a study of cytomegalovirus exposure and HLA in healthy donors. Some clones are missing from TCRdb's copy, which holds only in-frame ones; the method was immunoSEQ multiplex PCR. The record lists roughly 80,000 clones, of which the ten most abundant hold 5% to 6.5%. The sequenced sample consisted of PBMCs. These receptors were taken from a girl aged 5-17 years in good health and CMV-seropositive. Both conserved end residues are part of each CDR3. D genes are given only for firm matches.

D	V	J	length	CDR3	DNA
TRBD1	TRBV6-5	TRBJ2-2	14	CASTGGKITGELFF	TGTGCCAGCACAGGGGGCAAGATAACCGGGGAGCTGTTTTTT
TRBD2	TRBV7-2	TRBJ2-5	18	CASSYGTSGGAWQETQYF	TGTGCCAGCAGCTATGGGACTAGCGGGGGGGCCTGGCAAGAGACCCAGTACTTC
NA	TRBV6-1	TRBJ2-7	16	CASSEAWVQTTYEQYF	TGTGCCAGCAGTGAAGCCTGGGTTCAAACTACCTACGAGCAGTACTTC
NA	TRBV2	TRBJ2-5	14	CASGASRIAETQYF	TGTGCCAGCGGGGCTTCCCGGATCGCAGAGACCCAGTACTTC
NA	TRBV5-1	TRBJ1-1	13	CASSWGESAEAFF	TGCGCCAGCAGCTGGGGAGAGAGCGCTGAAGCTTTCTTT
TRBD1	TRBV4-3	TRBJ2-3	17	CASSQALGTGATDTQYF	TGCGCCAGCAGCCAAGCGCTGGGGACAGGGGCCACAGATACGCAGTATTTT
NA	TRBV30	TRBJ1-3	13	CAWSPHTRNTIYF	TGTGCCTGGAGTCCCCACACCCGAAACACCATATATTTT
NA	TRBV4-1	TRBJ1-4	12	CASSPRDEKLFF	TGCGCCAGCAGCCCTAGAGATGAAAAACTGTTTTTT
TRBD2	TRBV5-1	TRBJ2-5	16	CASSLALSGGLETQYF	TGCGCCAGCAGCTTGGCCTTGTCGGGGGGGTTGGAGACCCAGTACTTC
NA	TRBV5-1	TRBJ1-2	12	CASSLGPRSYTF	TGCGCCAGCAGCTTGGGTCCGAGAAGCTACACCTTC
NA	TRBV27	TRBJ1-4	15	CASSLITGRDEKLFF	TGTGCCAGCAGTTTAATAACAGGGCGGGATGAAAAACTGTTTTTT
TRBD1	TRBV27	TRBJ2-7	14	CASSPGQGWYEQYF	TGTGCCAGCAGTCCGGGACAGGGTTGGTACGAGCAGTACTTC
NA	TRBV6-5	TRBJ2-7	13	CASSTGRRYEQYF	TGTGCCAGCAGTACGGGTCGGCGTTACGAGCAGTACTTC
NA	TRBV29-1	TRBJ2-1	13	CSVGHTGYNEQFF	TGCAGCGTTGGGCATACAGGATACAATGAGCAGTTCTTC
TRBD2	TRBV6-5	TRBJ2-3	15	CASRRTSETRDKQYF	TGTGCCAGCAGAAGGACTAGCGAGACCCGGGATAAGCAGTATTTT
NA	TRBV19	TRBJ2-1	14	CASSFRPLDREQFF	TGTGCCAGTAGTTTCCGACCCTTAGACAGAGAGCAGTTCTTC
NA	TRBV7-6	TRBJ2-5	15	CASSSRDINQETQYF	TGTGCCAGCAGCTCCCGGGACATCAACCAAGAGACCCAGTACTTC
TRBD1	TRBV2	TRBJ1-1	15	CASSERQGPNTEAFF	TGTGCCAGCAGTGAAAGACAGGGACCAAACACTGAAGCTTTCTTT
NA	TRBV7-8	TRBJ2-2	13	CASSLVQAGELFF	TGTGCCAGCAGCTTAGTACAGGCCGGGGAGCTGTTTTTT
TRBD1	TRBV29-1	TRBJ1-1	15	CSVEEAGGRNTEAFF	TGCAGCGTTGAAGAGGCAGGGGGAAGGAACACTGAAGCTTTCTTT
NA	TRBV11-2	TRBJ2-2	13	CASSLVNTGELFF	TGTGCCAGCAGCTTAGTAAACACCGGGGAGCTGTTTTTT
TRBD1	TRBV11-3	TRBJ2-1	16	CASSDGQGALYNEQFF	TGTGCCAGCAGCGACGGACAGGGGGCCTTGTACAATGAGCAGTTCTTC
TRBD1	TRBV15	TRBJ1-1	15	CATSKTGTWGTEAFF	TGTGCCACCAGCAAGACAGGGACATGGGGCACTGAGGCTTTCTTT
TRBD1	TRBV5-5	TRBJ1-6	13	CASSWDRPAPLHF	TGTGCCAGCAGCTGGGACAGACCAGCACCCCTCCACTTT
NA	TRBV19	TRBJ2-3	15	CASSMASWSTDTQYF	TGTGCCAGTAGTATGGCTAGCTGGAGCACAGATACGCAGTATTTT
TRBD1	TRBV5-1	TRBJ2-1	16	CASTYSLQGPYNEQFF	TGCGCCAGCACTTATTCCCTACAGGGGCCATACAATGAGCAGTTCTTC
NA	TRBV6-5	TRBJ1-2	16	CASSSIRDKNVRGYTF	TGTGCCAGCAGTTCAATCCGGGACAAAAATGTGCGGGGCTACACCTTC